Below are 23 T cell receptor beta chains sequenced from a single sample in a study of cytomegalovirus exposure and HLA in healthy donors. Primers for the PCR totalled 60 Vbeta and 13 Jbeta. The method was immunoSEQ multiplex PCR; TCRdb's version includes in-frame clones alone and lacks a portion of them. Listed are some 200,000 clones; roughly 6.7% falls within the top ten. Specimen: PBMCs. Receptors originate from a young man in good health and CMV-seronegative.

V is TRBV19 and J is TRBJ2-3; 13 bases are shared with TRBD2. J gave up 2 bases and V 1 base, and 6 bases lay outside the gene matches. CDR1 LNHDA and CDR2 SQIVND come from the germline V gene (reference sequence). The CDR3 length is 18 residues. CDR3 sequence (DNA): TGTGCCAGTAGTATAGGGACTAGCGGGGGTCCATCCACAGATACGCAGTATTTT. Its protein product is CASSIGTSGGPSTDTQYF. The full variable domain, rest sourced from reference TRBV19 and TRBJ2-3, is DGGITQSPKYLFRKEGQNVTLSCEQNLNHDAMYWYRQDPGQGLRLIYYSQIVNDFQKGDIAEGYSVSREKKESFPLTVTSAQKNPTAFYLCASSIGTSGGPSTDTQYFGPGTRLTVL.

This chain uses TRBV6-5 with TRBJ2-7; 9 bases are a match to TRBD1. Germline-derived CDR1 and CDR2 are MNHEY and SVGAGI. After removal of 0 bases from V and 4 bases from J, the junction contained 4 bases not matched to a gene. The CDR3 contains 15 residues. The CDR3 coding sequence is TGTGCCAGCAGTTACTCCGGGACAGGGCAGTACGAGCAGTACTTC. It specifies CASSYSGTGQYEQYF.

The genes are TRBV9 and TRBJ1-2, with 8 bases lining up with TRBD1. V shed 4 bases and J 0 bases; nucleotides not matched to a gene: 11. Per the germline V gene, CDR1 is SGDLS and CDR2 is YYNGEE. The CDR3 is 17 residues long. CDR3 protein: CASSPTGTGDSNYGYTF. For the CDR3, the DNA is TGTGCCAGCAGCCCCACCGGGACAGGCGACTCTAACTATGGCTACACCTTC.

V and J are TRBV5-1 and TRBJ2-3, with D possibly TRBD1 on 6 matching bases. The CDR3 sequence is 15 residues long. Germline V lookup: CDR1 SGHRS, CDR2 YFSETQ. V gave up 0 bases and J gave up 2 bases, with 10 bases separating them. Written as DNA, the CDR3 is TGCGCCAGCAGCTTGGGGGGGCCGAACACAGATACGCAGTATTTT. It translates to CASSLGGPNTDTQYF.

The J gene is TRBJ2-1, the V gene TRBV27, with TRBD2 as a possible D gene (6 bases). The CDR3 sequence is 14 residues long. The V gene's germline CDR1 is MNHEY and CDR2 SMNVEV (reference sequence). Trimming pared 4 bases from V and 7 bases from J, leaving 14 bases between. Here the CDR3 reads CASSSGGSANEQFF. CDR3 nucleotide sequence: TGTGCCAGCAGTTCCGGGGGTAGTGCAAATGAGCAGTTCTTC.

The V call is TRBV6-6, the J call TRBJ2-7; D is possibly TRBD2 (6 bases). CDR3 length equals 16 residues. The germline V gene has CDR1 MNHNY and CDR2 SVGAGI (reference sequence). V was clipped by 0 bases and J by 2 bases, with 14 bases between them. CDR3 bases: TGTGCCAGCAGTTACTCTTACGGGGGTGCAACCTACGAGCAGTACTTC. Amino acids: CASSYSYGGATYEQYF.

The V call is TRBV6-6, the J call TRBJ1-5; D remains ambiguous. This CDR3 comprises 15 residues. The V gene lost 1 base and the J gene lost 6 bases, with 13 bases spanning the gap. Germline CDR1 MNHNY, CDR2 SVGAGI (reference sequence). In nucleotides, the CDR3 is TGTGCCAGCAGTTACTTTGGTACAGAAAGTCAGCCCCAGCATTTT. Encoded protein: CASSYFGTESQPQHF.

The J gene is TRBJ1-4, the V gene TRBV18; possibly TRBD1 for D (5 bases). V shed 6 bases and J shed 0 bases, with 14 bases lying between them. The germline gives CDR1 KGHSH, CDR2 LQKENI. This CDR3 comprises 16 residues. Here the CDR3 DNA reads TGTGCCAGCTCGACATCAGGGCGTGCAACTAATGAAAAACTGTTTTTT. Protein sequence: CASSTSGRATNEKLFF.

The chain combines TRBV6-5 with TRBJ1-2; D uncertain. Germline loops: CDR1 MNHEY, CDR2 SVGAGI. The CDR3 spans 15 residues. The V gene lost 0 bases and the J gene lost 3 bases, with 11 bases spanning the gap. CDR3 amino acids: CASSYSEGGHYGYTF. Written as DNA, the CDR3 is TGTGCCAGCAGTTACTCTGAGGGAGGCCACTATGGCTACACCTTC.

The CDR3 sequence is CASSPSGGDTQYF. The CDR3, as DNA: TGTGCCAGCAGCCCATCGGGGGGCGATACGCAGTATTTT. The chain couples TRBV11-3 to TRBJ2-3, with a possible D match to TRBD2 (7 bases). The CDR3 is 13 residues long. Germline values: CDR1 SGHNT, CDR2 YENEEA. The V end was cut by 5 bases, the J end by 6 bases, with 12 bases between. Together with reference TRBV11-3 and TRBJ2-3, the CDR3 gives the full variable domain: EAGVVQSPRYKIIEKKQPVAFWCNPISGHNTLYWYLQNLGQGPELLIRYENEEAVDDSQLPKDRFSAERLKGVDSTLKIQPAELGDSAVYLCASSPSGGDTQYFGPGTRLTVL.

V usage is TRBV7-2 and J usage is TRBJ2-1; D may be TRBD1 (5 bases). The CDR3 contains 16 residues. Per germline, CDR1 SGHTA and CDR2 FQGNSA. Trimming removed 2 bases at V and 9 bases at J, with 20 bases between. In DNA, the CDR3 is TGTGCCAGCAGCTTAAACATCAGGGTGCTCTGGGGTGAGCAGTTCTTC. As protein: CASSLNIRVLWGEQFF. Filled out from reference TRBV7-2 and TRBJ2-1, the complete variable domain reads GAGVSQSPSNKVTEKGKDVELRCDPISGHTALYWYRQSLGQGLEFLIYFQGNSAPDKSGLPSDRFSAERTGGSVSTLTIQRTQQEDSAVYLCASSLNIRVLWGEQFFGPGTRLTVL.

The chain carries TRBV9 and TRBJ1-1; 10 nucleotides align to TRBD1. With V trimmed by 6 bases and J by 4 bases, 6 bases remained unmatched. In germline, CDR1 is SGDLS, CDR2 YYNGEE. The CDR3 covers 14 residues. Written as DNA, the CDR3 is TGTGCCAGCACCAGGACAGGGGGGGGCACTGAAGCTTTCTTT. This encodes CASTRTGGGTEAFF.

This rearrangement joins TRBV5-1 to TRBJ2-3; 11 nucleotides line up with TRBD1. J lost 1 base, V lost 3 bases, and 13 bases had no gene match. The CDR3 has 19 amino acids. Looked up from germline, CDR1 is SGHRS and CDR2 is YFSETQ. Here the CDR3 reads CASSSGTRTGGFGTDTQYF. The CDR3 region has the DNA TGCGCCAGCAGCTCCGGGACTCGGACAGGGGGCTTTGGCACAGATACGCAGTATTTT.

The chain is built from TRBV28 and TRBJ1-5; 7 bases align to TRBD1. The CDR3 contains 16 residues. Germline trimming cut 1 base from V and 4 bases from J; bases unmatched to any gene: 7. Germline CDR1 MDHEN, CDR2 SYDVKM. The CDR3 coding sequence is TGTGCCAGCAGTTTATTAGACAGGGAGTATAATCAGCCCCAGCATTTT. It codes for CASSLLDREYNQPQHF.

Details on this clone: This sample includes further DNA sequences coding for the same CDR3. V gene TRBV14 combines with J gene TRBJ1-2; the match to TRBD1 covers 9 bases. This CDR3 region has 13 residues. Trimming took 1 base from V and 13 from J; bases not matched to a gene: 7. The germline V gene encodes CDR1 SGHDN and CDR2 FVKESK. The CDR3 DNA sequence: TGTGCCAGCAGCCAAGCGGGACAGGGAATCGTCACCTTC. Protein: CASSQAGQGIVTF.

The V and J genes are TRBV28 and TRBJ1-3, with 9 positions matching TRBD1. The V gene end was trimmed by 6 bases and the J gene end by 0 bases; junction bases not matched to a gene: 18. Germline V lookup: CDR1 MDHEN, CDR2 SYDVKM. The CDR3 loop spans 20 amino acids. The CDR3 bases are TGTGCCAGCAGCTACCCTCGCCCGGGACAGGGATCTCCCTCTGGAAACACCATATATTTT. This sequence encodes CASSYPRPGQGSPSGNTIYF.

V usage is TRBV5-6 and J usage is TRBJ2-7; possible D gene TRBD1, 5 bases. V lost 4 bases and J lost 7, with 15 bases in between. This CDR3 comprises 13 residues. CDR1 is SGHDT, CDR2 YYEEEE, per germline. CDR3 sequence (DNA): TGTGCCAGCAGCCCCCGCAGGGTGGGGGAGCAGTACTTC. This encodes CASSPRRVGEQYF. The whole variable domain, remainder taken from reference TRBV5-6 and TRBJ2-7, is DAGVTQSPTHLIKTRGQQVTLRCSPKSGHDTVSWYQQALGQGPQFIFQYYEEEERQRGNFPDRFSGHQFPNYSSELNVNALLLGDSALYLCASSPRRVGEQYFGPGTRLTVT.

The gene calls are TRBV6-1 and TRBJ1-5, with 9 bases identical to TRBD1. This CDR3 has 19 residues. Per germline, CDR1 MNHNS and CDR2 SASEGT. With V trimmed by 2 bases and J by 6 bases, 17 bases remained unmatched. The DNA for the CDR3 is TGTGCCAGCAGTGAACGGGGGGCGACAGGGGGAGAGAGGGGTCAGCCCCAGCATTTT. Encoded protein: CASSERGATGGERGQPQHF.

The chain carries TRBV6-5 and TRBJ1-1, with TRBD1 identical over 7 bases. The V gene end was trimmed by 0 bases and the J gene end by 4 bases; junction bases not matched to a gene: 5. The CDR3 is 15 residues long. CDR1 and CDR2 (germline): MNHEY, SVGAGI. The CDR3 DNA is TGTGCCAGCAGTTACTCGGAGGGGGCGCTCACTGAAGCTTTCTTT. This codes for CASSYSEGALTEAFF.

The chain employs TRBV7-8 and TRBJ1-5; TRBD1 aligns across 8 bases. The germline CDR1 and CDR2 sequences are SGHVS and FQNEAQ. The CDR3 has 14 amino acids. The ends lost 5 bases at V and 7 bases at J; junction bases unmatched: 7. The CDR3 here is CASSQDRVGQPQHF. Written as DNA, the CDR3 is TGTGCCAGCAGCCAGGACAGGGTTGGCCAGCCCCAGCATTTT.

This chain joins TRBV6-6 and TRBJ1-5, with 8 bases fitting TRBD1. V shed 8 bases, J shed 7 bases, and the junction held 7 bases outside the gene matches. Germline lookup yields CDR1 MNHNY and CDR2 SVGAGI (reference sequence). CDR3 length equals 13 residues. CDR3 bases: TGTGCCAGCGATCGACAGGGGATGCAGCCCCAGCATTTT. Translated: CASDRQGMQPQHF.

Notes on this clone: An end of the junction does not agree with germline; a read error may underlie this. The V gene is TRBV7-2, the J gene TRBJ2-1, with 7 bases lining up with TRBD2. CDR1 is SGHTA and CDR2 is FQGNSA in the germline V gene. This CDR3 has 13 residues. CDR3 sequence reads: CASSLWEGLDRVF. The DNA of the CDR3 is TGTGCCAGCAGCTTATGGGAGGGCCTTGATCGGGTCTTC.

This rearrangement joins TRBV5-1 to TRBJ2-3; TRBD1 aligns across 8 bases. V shed 2 bases, J shed 4 bases, and the junction held 9 bases outside the gene matches. CDR3 length: 16 amino acids. The germline V gene encodes CDR1 SGHRS and CDR2 YFSETQ. In DNA form, the CDR3 reads TGCGCCAGCAGCTTCCCCTCCGGACAGGGCGCAGATACGCAGTATTTT. This translates into CASSFPSGQGADTQYF. Together with reference TRBV5-1 and TRBJ2-3, the CDR3 gives the full variable domain: KAGVTQTPRYLIKTRGQQVTLSCSPISGHRSVSWYQQTPGQGLQFLFEYFSETQRNKGNFPGRFSGRQFSNSRSEMNVSTLELGDSALYLCASSFPSGQGADTQYFGPGTRLTVL.